The rows below give T cell receptor beta chains drawn from one sample of a study of cytotoxic CD8 clonotypes in ibrutinib-treated CLL. Method: immunoSEQ multiplex PCR; TCRdb's copy keeps in-frame clones and lacks some. The sample contains roughly 160,000 clones, approximately 80% of which appear only once. The material sequenced was PBMCs, taken after 24 months of ibrutinib treatment. The receptors originated from a human donor with chronic lymphocytic leukemia. The CDR3 runs from the conserved cysteine through the conserved F or W. The order of the fields is J gene, CDR3 length, clone size, D gene, V gene, CDR3 protein, CDR3 DNA. A D gene is named only where the DNA matches it firmly. Clone size is shown for a subset of rows, as once, few, many or a class of expanded clone.

TRBJ2-3 | 15 | - | - | TRBV28 | CASSLSVGVKDTQYF | TGTGCCAGCAGTTTAAGTGTCGGGGTCAAAGATACGCAGTATTTT
TRBJ2-5 | 13 | - | TRBD1 | TRBV18 | CASSLGQGETQYF | TGTGCCAGCTCACTGGGACAGGGAGAGACCCAGTACTTC
TRBJ2-7 | 17 | - | - | TRBV15 | CATSPGIRLGTTYEQYF | TGTGCCACCAGCCCCGGGATTCGCCTAGGGACCACCTACGAGCAGTACTTC
TRBJ1-2 | 14 | once | - | TRBV9 | CASSAKQGIYGYTF | TGTGCCAGCAGCGCTAAACAGGGTATCTATGGCTACACCTTC
TRBJ2-6 | 18 | - | TRBD1 | TRBV4-1 | CASSQATGTAPGANVLTF | TGCGCCAGCAGCCAGGCTACCGGGACAGCTCCTGGGGCCAACGTCCTGACTTTC
TRBJ2-1 | 14 | - | - | TRBV11-2 | CASSFGRKDNEQFF | TGTGCCAGCAGCTTCGGACGGAAAGACAATGAGCAGTTCTTC
TRBJ2-6 | 15 | - | TRBD2 | TRBV29-1 | CSVHGGGTGANVLTF | TGCAGCGTCCACGGCGGGGGGACTGGGGCCAACGTCCTGACTTTC
TRBJ2-7 | 14 | - | TRBD1 | TRBV10-3 | CAISAGQEAYEQYF | TGTGCCATCAGTGCGGGACAGGAGGCCTACGAGCAGTACTTC
TRBJ2-3 | 15 | - | - | TRBV4-3 | CASSQWLGAGDTQYF | TGCGCCAGCAGCCAATGGTTGGGAGCGGGAGATACGCAGTATTTT
TRBJ1-4 | 15 | - | - | TRBV7-3 | CASSLGANFNEKLFF | TGTGCCAGCAGCTTAGGGGCCAATTTTAATGAAAAACTGTTTTTT
TRBJ1-5 | 15 | once | - | TRBV28 | CASNPVGSQNQPQHF | TGTGCCAGCAACCCAGTTGGGTCCCAGAATCAGCCCCAGCATTTT
TRBJ2-7 | 14 | - | TRBD2 | TRBV19 | CASSSTSGSYEQYF | TGTGCCAGTAGTTCAACTAGCGGGAGTTACGAGCAGTACTTC
TRBJ2-7 | 9 | - | - | TRBV29-1 | CSVGGERYF | TGCAGCGTTGGGGGGGAACGGTACTTC
TRBJ2-5 | 15 | - | TRBD1 | TRBV7-9 | CASSHGQGREETQYF | TGTGCCAGCAGCCATGGACAGGGCAGGGAAGAGACCCAGTACTTC
TRBJ2-5 | 16 | - | - | TRBV11-2 | CASSPRQQGFQETQYF | TGTGCCAGCAGCCCGAGGCAACAGGGCTTTCAGGAGACCCAGTACTTC
TRBJ1-2 | 11 | - | TRBD1 | TRBV5-6 | CASRKTGVTHF | TGTGCCAGCAGGAAAACAGGGGTTACCCACTTC
TRBJ2-7 | 13 | - | TRBD1 | TRBV5-4 | CASRKDRGREQYF | TGTGCCAGCAGGAAGGACAGGGGCCGCGAGCAGTACTTC